Shown below are 17 T cell receptor beta chains from a single sample sequenced in a study of shared clonotypes between healthy human individuals. The assay was immunoSEQ multiplex PCR, and TCRdb's table has in-frame clones only and misses some. This sample yields under 850,000 clones, of which approximately 72% are seen a single time; approximately 2% belongs to the top ten. The sequenced sample was memory CD4+ T cells sorted from blood. Sample subset: CD45RA-negative fraction. These receptors originate from a woman aged 25-40 years in good health.

The genes are TRBV7-3 and TRBJ1-1; 7 bases are shared with TRBD1. The CDR3 spans 14 residues. V was clipped by 1 base and J by 4 bases; unmatched bases: 3. Germline V gene lookup returns CDR1 SGHTA and CDR2 FQGTGA. CDR3 coding DNA: TGTGCCAGCAGCTTAAGCGCAGGGGGCACTGAAGCTTTCTTT. This gives the protein CASSLSAGGTEAFF.

This clone was seen a handful of times. The chain couples TRBV30 to TRBJ2-7; 11 bases agree with TRBD1. This CDR3 comprises 13 residues. V trimming: 7 bases; J trimming: 4 bases; junction bases outside the gene matches: 6. The germline gives CDR1 GTSNPN, CDR2 SVGIG (reference sequence). The CDR3 protein is CAYRTGGAYEQYF. The CDR3 coding sequence is TGTGCCTACAGGACAGGGGGCGCTTACGAGCAGTACTTC.

With respect to this clone: Other DNA sequences within the sample encode an identical CDR3. The chain is built from TRBV5-1 and TRBJ1-5; D is ambiguous. The CDR3 consists of 15 residues. Trimming left V 4 bases short and J 1 base short, with 12 bases between. The germline CDR1 and CDR2 sequences are SGHRS and YFSETQ. The DNA for the CDR3 is TGCGCCAGCAGCCCTGACACCTACAGCAATCAGCCCCAGCATTTT. It translates to CASSPDTYSNQPQHF.

CDR3 DNA: TGTGCCAGCAGCTTGGAGAGCTTAGGTGGCTACACCTTC. Translation: CASSLESLGGYTF. This chain links TRBV5-4 with TRBJ1-2; no clear D gene. V lost 0 bases and J lost 7, with 10 bases in between. The CDR3 contains 13 residues. Looked up from germline, CDR1 is SGHNT and CDR2 is YYREEE (reference sequence).

The rearrangement joins TRBV28 to TRBJ1-2; TRBD1 matches 9 bases. Losses at the gene ends were 5 bases for V and 5 bases for J; bases not matched to a gene: 12. The CDR3 loop spans 16 amino acids. CDR1 is MDHEN and CDR2 is SYDVKM in the germline V gene. The CDR3 sequence: CASSVLQGAPSYGYTF. CDR3 DNA: TGTGCCAGCAGTGTCCTACAGGGGGCACCCTCTTATGGCTACACCTTC.

The genes are TRBV2 and TRBJ2-5, with 11 nucleotides matching TRBD2. There are 14 residues in the CDR3. The V gene end was trimmed by 7 bases and the J gene end by 5 bases; junction bases not matched to a gene: 6. Germline V lookup: CDR1 SNHLY, CDR2 FYNNEI. CDR3 bases: TGTGCCAGCAATCTAGCGGGAGGACGGGAGACCCAGTACTTC. Translation: CASNLAGGRETQYF.

The rearrangement uses TRBV4-1 and TRBJ2-5; D not resolved. The J call is in doubt because the DNA end fits TRBJ2-7 better. CDR1 is MGHRA and CDR2 is YSYEKL in the germline V gene. CDR3 length: 17 residues. CDR3 region: CASSQKRDPVRPYEQYF. In nucleotides, the CDR3 is TGCGCCAGCAGCCAAAAGAGAGACCCAGTCCGGCCCTACGAGCAGTACTTC.

This chain connects TRBV7-2 to TRBJ2-5, with 8 bases that match TRBD2. Trimming removed 2 bases from V and 6 bases from J; junction bases left unmatched: 5. Germline V gene lookup returns CDR1 SGHTA and CDR2 FQGNSA. The CDR3 has 14 residues. This CDR3 reads CASSLSGRTQTQYF. CDR3 DNA: TGTGCCAGCAGCTTAAGCGGGAGAACACAGACCCAGTACTTC.

The CDR3 protein is CSARTVNYGYTF. The DNA for the CDR3 is TGCAGCGCTAGGACAGTGAACTATGGCTACACCTTC. The rearrangement joins TRBV29-1 to TRBJ1-2; a weak D match, TRBD1 (6 bases). This CDR3 is built from 12 residues. Germline V gives CDR1 SQVTM, CDR2 ANQGSEA. Trimming cost V 7 bases and J 2 bases, with 11 bases left between them.

This chain connects TRBV4-1 to TRBJ2-1; 7 bases are a match to TRBD2. Germline loops: CDR1 MGHRA, CDR2 YSYEKL. Trimming cost V 4 bases and J 4 bases; bases outside gene matches: 13. The CDR3 runs to 17 residues. In nucleotides, the CDR3 is TGCGCCAGCAGCCCCGCAAGCGGGGCTGGGGTTTACAATGAGCAGTTCTTC. It yields the protein CASSPASGAGVYNEQFF.

This clone was seen a handful of times. The CDR3 is CASSVRLAGVSGELFF. DNA for the CDR3: TGCGCCAGCAGCGTCCGACTAGCGGGAGTTTCCGGGGAGCTGTTTTTT. The chain employs TRBV4-1 and TRBJ2-2; TRBD2 matches 12 bases. V gave up 5 bases and J gave up 6 bases; unmatched junction bases: 7. CDR3 size: 16 residues. CDR1 and CDR2 (germline): MGHRA, YSYEKL.

The chain uses TRBV7-6 and TRBJ2-2; 7 bases agree with TRBD1. CDR1 is SGHVS and CDR2 is FNYEAQ in the germline V gene. The length of the CDR3 is 14 residues. V gave up 3 bases and J gave up 4 bases; unmatched junction bases: 2. CDR3 DNA: TGTGCCAGCAGCTTGCCAGGGGGCACCGGGGAGCTGTTTTTT. This sequence encodes CASSLPGGTGELFF.

The chain couples TRBV30 to TRBJ2-7, with D perhaps matching TRBD1 or TRBD2 (6 bases each). V was shortened by 1 base and J by 7 bases, with 14 bases between the two germline ends. Germline V CDR1 and CDR2: GTSNPN, SVGIG (reference sequence). CDR3 length: 13 amino acids. The CDR3 sequence: CAWSGGAMGEQYF. The CDR3 bases are TGTGCCTGGAGTGGGGGGGCGATGGGTGAGCAGTACTTC.

The table lists this clone with a few counts. This chain connects TRBV5-1 to TRBJ2-7; 11 bases are shared with TRBD2. The V segment lost 3 bases and the J segment 7 bases; nucleotides outside the gene matches: 6. Germline V gene data show CDR1 as SGHRS and CDR2 as YFSETQ. The CDR3 loop spans 14 amino acids. CDR3 nucleotide sequence: TGCGCCAGCAGCTCCGGGACTAGCGGTACGGAGCAGTACTTC. As protein: CASSSGTSGTEQYF. Full variable domain (outside the CDR3, taken from reference TRBV5-1 and TRBJ2-7): KAGVTQTPRYLIKTRGQQVTLSCSPISGHRSVSWYQQTPGQGLQFLFEYFSETQRNKGNFPGRFSGRQFSNSRSEMNVSTLELGDSALYLCASSSGTSGTEQYFGPGTRLTVT.

This clone was seen only a few times. The chain joins TRBV7-9 to TRBJ1-4; tentative D call: TRBD1 (5 bases). Trimming removed 1 base from V and 4 bases from J, with 10 bases in between. This CDR3 is built from 15 residues. CDR1 and CDR2 (germline): SEHNR, FQNEAQ (reference sequence). The CDR3 sequence is CASSLGLQVNEKLFF. As DNA, the CDR3 is TGTGCCAGCAGCTTAGGGTTACAGGTTAATGAAAAACTGTTTTTT.

The V call is TRBV11-3, the J call TRBJ1-5, with unresolved D. V lost 4 bases to trimming and J lost 4 bases, with 2 bases between them. The CDR3 is 11 residues long. Germline V gene lookup returns CDR1 SGHNT and CDR2 YENEEA. The CDR3 DNA follows: TGTGCCAGCAGCTGGAATCAGCCCCAGCATTTT. Translation: CASSWNQPQHF.

This chain uses TRBV20-1 with TRBJ2-1; D possibly matches TRBD1 or TRBD2 (5 bases each). Germline V CDR1 and CDR2: DFQATT, SNEGSKA (reference sequence). V was shortened by 6 bases and J by 7 bases, with 7 bases between the two germline ends. This CDR3 is built from 10 residues. The CDR3: CSAEGNEQFF. Here the CDR3 DNA reads TGCAGTGCCGAGGGGAATGAGCAGTTCTTC.